These 27 T cell receptor beta chains share one sample of origin, sequenced in a study of CD8+CD57+ T cells in acquired aplastic anemia. For CDR3 and TCR beta VDJ profiling, genomic DNA was the template used. TCRdb analysed the reads with MiXCR anew, one entry per CDR3 protein. The sample contains a few hundred thousand distinct CDR3 sequences, about 37% of which appear only once. The source material was sorted CD4+, CD8+, or CD8+CD57+ T cells (not recorded which) from PBMCs. The receptors here all came from a human donor in good health, serving as a control.

V and J are TRBV4-1 and TRBJ2-7; 14 nucleotides agree with TRBD2. Germline V gene sequence: CDR1 MGHRA, CDR2 YSYEKL. The CDR3 is 18 residues long. With 0 bases clipped from V and 6 bases from J, the junction kept 10 bases outside the gene matches. The CDR3 protein is CASSQDIRGLAGESEQYF. CDR3 DNA sequence: TGCGCCAGCAGCCAAGATATAAGGGGACTAGCGGGAGAGAGCGAGCAGTACTTC.

The V and J genes are TRBV12-3 or TRBV12-4 and TRBJ2-4; D may be TRBD1 (6 bases). The CDR3 contains 13 residues. Trimming pared 6 bases from V and 6 bases from J, leaving 12 bases between. CDR3 nucleotides: TGTGCCAGCAGCTCGGGACACCTAAACATTCAGTACTTC. This translates into CASSSGHLNIQYF.

This clonotype was recorded at least ten times. This chain links TRBV29-1 with TRBJ2-3, with unresolved D. V was cut by 1 base and J by 0 bases, with 11 bases left in between. This CDR3 is 15 amino acids long. Germline V gene data show CDR1 as SQVTM and CDR2 as ANQGSEA. CDR3 loop: CSVEGGGTSTDTQYF. DNA for the CDR3: TGCAGCGTTGAAGGAGGCGGCACTAGCACAGATACGCAGTATTTT.

The rearrangement links TRBV19 to TRBJ2-3; D might be TRBD2 (5 bases). CDR1 and CDR2 from the germline V gene are LNHDA and SQIVND (reference sequence). Trimming stripped 3 bases from V and 7 bases from J, with 14 bases between. The CDR3 has 14 amino acids. In DNA, the CDR3 is TGTGCCAGTAGTATGGATCAACTAGTGAATACGCAGTATTTT. This codes for CASSMDQLVNTQYF.

The chain uses TRBV24-1 and TRBJ1-4; unclear D gene. V dropped 2 bases and J dropped 4 bases, with 13 bases sitting between them. The CDR3 spans 16 residues. Germline-derived CDR1 and CDR2 are KGHDR and SFDVKD. The CDR3 coding sequence is TGTGCCACCAGTGATTCGATGACACAAGATAATGAAAAACTGTTTTTT. As protein: CATSDSMTQDNEKLFF.

J is TRBJ2-3 and V is TRBV12-3 or TRBV12-4; the D gene is possibly TRBD2 (6 bases). The CDR3 has 14 amino acids. Trimming shortened V by 7 bases and J by 0 bases, and 11 bases separated the two germline ends. Here the CDR3 reads CASMGGRSTDTQYF. For the CDR3, the DNA is TGTGCCAGCATGGGGGGAAGGAGCACAGATACGCAGTATTTT.

In regard to this clonotype: This sequence may be a read error, since a much larger clone differs from it by one base. The rearrangement uses TRBV19 and TRBJ2-4; 9 bases are a match to TRBD2. Germline CDR1 reads LNHDA; CDR2 reads SQIVND (reference sequence). There are 15 residues in the CDR3. The CDR3 here is CASSAGGQAKNTQYF. CDR3 nucleotide sequence: TGTGCCAGTAGTGCGGGGGGGCAGGCCAAAAACACTCAGTACTTC. The entire variable domain, with the rest obtained from reference TRBV19 and TRBJ2-4, is as follows: DGGITQSPKYLFRKEGQNVTLSCEQNLNHDAMYWYRQDPGQGLRLIYYSQIVNDFQKGDIAEGYSVSREKKESFPLTVTSAQKNPTAFYLCASSAGGQAKNTQYFGAGTRLSVL.

The J gene is TRBJ1-5, the V gene TRBV24-1, with D possibly matching TRBD1 (5 bases). V lost 7 bases and J lost 6, with 18 bases in between. The germline V gene has CDR1 KGHDR and CDR2 SFDVKD. The CDR3 length is 15 residues. CDR3 protein: CATRSRDVGFQPQHF. CDR3 nucleotides: TGTGCCACCAGGTCACGGGACGTAGGGTTTCAGCCCCAGCATTTT.

J is TRBJ1-2 and V is TRBV15, with D possibly matching TRBD1 (6 bases). V was trimmed by 2 bases and J by 12 bases, leaving 13 bases between them. Germline CDR1 is LNHNV and CDR2 is YYDKDF (reference sequence). CDR3 length: 12 residues. CDR3 in amino acids: CATSRWDQGHTF. CDR3 nucleotide sequence: TGTGCCACCAGCAGATGGGACCAGGGGCACACCTTC.

The CDR3 sequence: CASSLEIGGDTEAFF. For the CDR3, the DNA is TGTGCCAGCAGCTTAGAAATCGGAGGGGACACTGAAGCTTTCTTT. This chain joins TRBV11-2 and TRBJ1-1; possibly TRBD1 for D (5 bases). Germline-derived CDR1 and CDR2 are SGHAT and FQNNGV. The CDR3 spans 15 residues. V was pared by 0 bases and J by 3 bases, with 11 bases between.

The chain joins TRBV29-1 to TRBJ2-7, with no clear D. Trimming pared 8 bases from V and 2 bases from J, leaving 10 bases between. The germline gives CDR1 SQVTM, CDR2 ANQGSEA. This CDR3 is built from 11 residues. DNA of the CDR3: TGCAGCTCCCCGGATACCTACGAGCAGTACTTC. Protein sequence: CSSPDTYEQYF.

This clonotype was picked up many times. J is TRBJ1-5 and V is TRBV2, with TRBD1 as a possible D gene (5 bases). V lost 4 bases, J lost 5 bases, and 9 bases lay in between. Germline V gene lookup returns CDR1 SNHLY and CDR2 FYNNEI. The CDR3 sequence is 13 residues long. This chain's CDR3 is CASSGQRDQPQHF. Written as DNA, the CDR3 is TGTGCCAGCAGTGGACAGAGGGATCAGCCCCAGCATTTT.

This clonotype was seen ten or more times. The chain carries TRBV6-5 and TRBJ1-6; unclear D gene. The CDR3 is 15 residues long. From germline, CDR1 is MNHEY and CDR2 SVGAGI. Deletions cut 2 bases from V and 6 bases from J, with 11 bases between. CDR3 amino acids: CASSYNLDGNSPLHF. Written as DNA, the CDR3 is TGTGCCAGCAGTTACAACCTCGACGGTAATTCACCCCTCCACTTT.

This clonotype was picked up many times. The V gene is TRBV7-8, the J gene TRBJ2-5; D is ambiguous. Germline assignment: CDR1 SGHVS and CDR2 FQNEAQ. V lost 5 bases and J 6 bases, leaving 19 bases between the germline ends. The CDR3 contains 15 residues. The CDR3, as DNA: TGTGCCAGCAGCGAGAGCCGATGGGAAGCGAAGACCCAGTACTTC. It codes for CASSESRWEAKTQYF.

The V and J genes are TRBV19 and TRBJ1-1; D not resolved. The germline V and J ends were trimmed by 6 bases and 3 bases, with 11 bases remaining between them. CDR1 is LNHDA and CDR2 is SQIVND in the germline V gene (reference sequence). The CDR3 contains 13 residues. The CDR3 DNA follows: TGTGCCAGTAGCGGGCATGGGGACACTGAAGCTTTCTTT. Encoded protein: CASSGHGDTEAFF. Complete variable domain (other parts from reference TRBV19 and TRBJ1-1): DGGITQSPKYLFRKEGQNVTLSCEQNLNHDAMYWYRQDPGQGLRLIYYSQIVNDFQKGDIAEGYSVSREKKESFPLTVTSAQKNPTAFYLCASSGHGDTEAFFGQGTRLTVV.

The V gene is TRBV10-3, the J gene TRBJ1-2; no firm D call. The germline V gene encodes CDR1 ENHRY and CDR2 SYGVKD. Deletions cut 2 bases from V and 4 bases from J, with 5 bases between. The length of the CDR3 is 12 residues. For the CDR3, the DNA is TGTGCCATCAGTGAGGCCTCCTATGGCTACACCTTC. Residues: CAISEASYGYTF.

The sample holds a few counts of this clonotype. The rearrangement links TRBV3-1 to TRBJ1-1; possible D gene TRBD1, 5 bases. Germline lookup yields CDR1 LGHDT and CDR2 YNNKEL (reference sequence). V was clipped by 1 base and J by 3 bases, with 9 bases between them. The CDR3 covers 14 residues. CDR3 amino acids: CASSQASGYTEAFF. The DNA of the CDR3 is TGTGCCAGCAGCCAAGCGTCAGGGTACACTGAAGCTTTCTTT. Based on the CDR3 plus reference TRBV3-1 and TRBJ1-1, the full variable domain is DTAVSQTPKYLVTQMGNDKSIKCEQNLGHDTMYWYKQDSKKFLKIMFSYNNKELIINETVPNRFSPKSPDKAHLNLHINSLELGDSAVYFCASSQASGYTEAFFGQGTRLTVV.

This rearrangement joins TRBV12-3 or TRBV12-4 to TRBJ2-1, with 7 nucleotides matching TRBD1. The length of the CDR3 is 15 residues. Unmatched junction bases numbered 10, after V lost 5 bases and J lost 6 bases. The CDR3 sequence is CASSQRGQGVNEQFF. CDR3 nucleotides: TGTGCCAGCAGTCAGAGGGGGCAGGGGGTCAATGAGCAGTTCTTC.

At least ten counts were recorded for this clonotype. This chain joins TRBV5-4 and TRBJ2-5, with D perhaps being TRBD1 or TRBD2 (5 bases each). Germline V gives CDR1 SGHNT, CDR2 YYREEE (reference sequence). V dropped 3 bases and J dropped 7 bases, with 16 bases sitting between them. The CDR3 sequence is 14 residues long. The CDR3 is CASSSQGTDGTQYF. The CDR3 DNA is TGTGCCAGCAGCTCCCAAGGGACGGATGGGACCCAGTACTTC.

V gene TRBV3-1 combines with J gene TRBJ1-2; maybe TRBD1 (6 bases). V was shortened by 4 bases and J by 8 bases, with 17 bases between the two germline ends. CDR1 and CDR2 from the germline V gene are LGHDT and YNNKEL (reference sequence). The length of the CDR3 is 14 residues. CDR3 sequence: CASSRSSGAVGYTF. The DNA for the CDR3 is TGTGCCAGCAGCCGCAGCTCGGGGGCCGTCGGCTACACCTTC. Variable domain in full (rest from reference TRBV3-1 and TRBJ1-2): DTAVSQTPKYLVTQMGNDKSIKCEQNLGHDTMYWYKQDSKKFLKIMFSYNNKELIINETVPNRFSPKSPDKAHLNLHINSLELGDSAVYFCASSRSSGAVGYTFGSGTRLTVV.

The rearrangement links TRBV7-9 to TRBJ1-6; tentatively, D is TRBD1 (6 bases). From germline, CDR1 is SEHNR and CDR2 FQNEAQ (reference sequence). The germline V and J ends were trimmed by 5 bases and 6 bases, with 8 bases remaining between them. CDR3 length: 13 residues. The CDR3 protein is CASSRTANSPLHF. DNA of the CDR3: TGTGCCAGCAGCCGGACAGCTAATTCACCCCTCCACTTT.

The chain joins TRBV10-3 to TRBJ2-1; D not certain. The CDR3 covers 13 residues. V gave up 6 bases and J gave up 8 bases, with 14 bases separating them. Germline V lookup: CDR1 ENHRY, CDR2 SYGVKD. The CDR3 coding sequence is TGTGCCATCAGGCCCCCTTCGGTGGATGAGCAGTTCTTC. Amino acid sequence: CAIRPPSVDEQFF.

The rearrangement joins TRBV2 to TRBJ1-2, with D possibly matching TRBD1 (6 bases). Germline-derived CDR1 and CDR2 are SNHLY and FYNNEI. Trimming pared 5 bases from V and 6 bases from J, leaving 19 bases between. CDR3 length: 15 residues. CDR3 in DNA: TGTGCCAGCAGTCGTACTAGGGGGACCTACAATGGCTACACCTTC. It encodes CASSRTRGTYNGYTF.

This clonotype was observed once. V gene TRBV11-1 combines with J gene TRBJ2-7; D possibly corresponds to TRBD1 (6 bases). Germline-derived CDR1 and CDR2 are SGHAT and FQDESV (reference sequence). This CDR3 has 16 amino acids. The V end lost 6 bases, the J end lost 5 bases, and 23 bases lay between the germline ends. CDR3 sequence reads: CASRTNRAELRNEQYF. The CDR3 DNA is TGTGCCAGCAGAACGAACAGGGCAGAGCTCCGTAACGAGCAGTACTTC.

This clonotype occurred a few times. A much larger clone lies a single base off, so this may be a read error. The J gene is TRBJ1-6, the V gene TRBV5-6; TRBD1 might be the D (6 bases). V dropped 4 bases and J dropped 9 bases, with 20 bases sitting between them. The CDR3 runs to 16 residues. Germline assignment: CDR1 SGHDT and CDR2 YYEEEE. CDR3 in amino acids: CASSQRPGQTSSPLHF. CDR3 DNA: TGTGCCAGCAGCCAACGTCCCGGACAGACAAGTTCACCCCTCCACTTT.

This clonotype was seen at least ten times. The rearrangement uses TRBV4-1 and TRBJ1-1; no clear D gene. Germline CDR1 is MGHRA and CDR2 is YSYEKL. V lost 5 bases and J 5 bases, leaving 9 bases between the germline ends. This CDR3 has 12 residues. The DNA of the CDR3 is TGCGCCAGCAGCAGGCCGGGGACTGAAGCTTTCTTT. Translation gives CASSRPGTEAFF.

This chain connects TRBV2 to TRBJ1-5; the D gene is possibly TRBD1 (6 bases). CDR1 is SNHLY, CDR2 FYNNEI, per germline. The CDR3 totals 15 residues. The V end lost 3 bases, the J end lost 9 bases, and 18 bases lay between the germline ends. DNA for the CDR3: TGTGCCAGCAGTGACCGGGACATCCCCCGAGTGCCCCAGCATTTT. Translated, it gives CASSDRDIPRVPQHF.